These 12 T cell receptor beta chains were all obtained from the same sample, sequenced in a study of OX40 agonist ivuxolimab in advanced cancers. The protocol was immunoSEQ multiplex PCR, while the TCRdb copy is restricted to in-frame clones and leaves out a portion. The table lists some 99,000 clones, approximately 95% of them singletons, with about 0.17% in the top ten. The sequences come from CD4+ or CD8+ T cells sorted from blood, collected in a trial of the OX40 agonist ivuxolimab. The origin of the receptors is an adult with an advanced solid tumor such as melanoma, head and neck, liver or kidney cancer.

The chain employs TRBV15 and TRBJ2-7; unclear D gene. CDR3 length: 12 amino acids. Germline values: CDR1 LNHNV, CDR2 YYDKDF (reference sequence). The V gene lost 5 bases and the J gene lost 6 bases, with 11 bases spanning the gap. CDR3 nucleotide sequence: TGTGCCACCAGCCCCCTCCCCCCCGAGCAGTACTTC. This sequence encodes CATSPLPPEQYF. The variable domain in full, completed from reference TRBV15 and TRBJ2-7, reads DAMVIQNPRYQVTQFGKPVTLSCSQTLNHNVMYWYQQKSSQAPKLLFHYYDKDFNNEADTPDNFQSRRPNTSFCFLDIRSPGLGDTAMYLCATSPLPPEQYFGPGTRLTVT.

The chain joins TRBV5-1 to TRBJ2-3; TRBD1 matches at 8 bases. The CDR3 extends over 17 amino acids. The ends lost 4 bases at V and 1 base at J; junction bases unmatched: 11. Per germline, CDR1 SGHRS and CDR2 YFSETQ. CDR3 sequence (DNA): TGCGCCAGCAGCCTCTCTCCACCGGGACAGGGCACAGATACGCAGTATTTT. Translating it yields CASSLSPPGQGTDTQYF.

The V and J genes are TRBV4-3 and TRBJ2-3; a weak D match, TRBD2 (6 bases). Germline V gives CDR1 LGHNA, CDR2 YSLEER. The CDR3 length is 15 residues. Between the trimmed V and J ends, which lost 3 bases and 3 bases, there was a span of 13 bases. CDR3 sequence: CASSQRTTETDTQYF. The CDR3 region has the DNA TGCGCCAGCAGCCAGCGGACTACCGAAACAGATACGCAGTATTTT.

The chain has TRBV7-8 and TRBJ1-1; the D gene is possibly TRBD1 (6 bases). CDR3 length: 15 amino acids. V was pared by 5 bases and J by 1 base, with 14 bases between. Germline CDR1 SGHVS, CDR2 FQNEAQ. In DNA, the CDR3 is TGTGCCAGCAGCCCTCAGGGGATCGGGAACACTGAAGCTTTCTTT. Translated: CASSPQGIGNTEAFF. The variable domain in full, completed from reference TRBV7-8 and TRBJ1-1, reads GAGVSQSPRYKVAKRGQDVALRCDPISGHVSLFWYQQALGQGPEFLTYFQNEAQLDKSGLPSDRFFAERPEGSVSTLKIQRTQQEDSAVYLCASSPQGIGNTEAFFGQGTRLTVV.

The chain's CDR3 is CASRQGPARGKLFF. The CDR3 DNA is TGTGCCAGCAGACAGGGACCAGCCAGAGGAAAACTGTTTTTT. V and J are TRBV7-2 and TRBJ1-4; TRBD1 might be the D (6 bases). Trimming cost V 6 bases and J 10 bases, with 18 bases left between them. Per germline, CDR1 SGHTA and CDR2 FQGNSA. This CDR3 is 14 amino acids long.

The J gene is TRBJ2-3, the V gene TRBV19; perhaps D is TRBD1 or TRBD2 (5 bases each). This CDR3 region has 13 residues. Between the trimmed V and J ends, which lost 4 bases and 10 bases, there was a span of 15 bases. CDR1 and CDR2 (germline): LNHDA, SQIVND (reference sequence). The CDR3 spells CASSNPGHSAQYF. CDR3 in DNA: TGTGCCAGTAGTAACCCAGGACATAGCGCGCAGTATTTT.

The genes are TRBV5-1 and TRBJ1-2; no clear D gene. This CDR3 contains 14 residues. With 2 bases removed from V and 1 base from J, the gap between germline ends came to 9 bases. The germline CDR1 and CDR2 sequences are SGHRS and YFSETQ. CDR3 sequence (DNA): TGCGCCAGCAGCTTAACCGGGATTAACTATGGCTACACCTTC. It is translated as CASSLTGINYGYTF.

This clone was observed once. This chain's CDR3 is CASGEPGQGYAAFF. As DNA, the CDR3 is TGTGCCAGTGGTGAACCGGGACAGGGTTATGCGGCTTTCTTT. The V and J genes are TRBV19 and TRBJ1-1; 9 bases are a match to TRBD1. The trim removed 8 bases at V and 11 bases at J, leaving 15 bases unmatched. This CDR3 has 14 amino acids. CDR1 is LNHDA and CDR2 is SQIVND in the germline V gene (reference sequence).

J is TRBJ2-7 and V is TRBV4-1, with 9 bases matching TRBD1. Unmatched junction bases numbered 5, after V lost 1 base and J lost 1 base. The germline CDR1 and CDR2 sequences are MGHRA and YSYEKL. This CDR3 spans 16 amino acids. The CDR3 DNA reads as TGCGCCAGCAGCCAAGCGGGGACAGGGTGGTCCTACGAGCAGTACTTC. Encoded protein: CASSQAGTGWSYEQYF.

The chain recombines TRBV14 with TRBJ2-5; the match to TRBD1 covers 7 bases. The CDR3 covers 14 residues. In germline, CDR1 is SGHDN, CDR2 FVKESK. The CDR3 DNA follows: TGTGACCCCAAAAAGACAGGGTTGGAAGAGACCCAGTACTTC. Translating gives CDPKKTGLEETQYF.

The rearrangement uses TRBV6-5 and TRBJ1-2; possibly TRBD1 for D (5 bases). The CDR3 runs 15 residues. Germline V lookup: CDR1 MNHEY, CDR2 SVGAGI. The V and J ends lost 6 bases and 0 bases respectively, with 14 bases between them. The CDR3 is CASRPWDGANYGYTF. The CDR3 DNA is TGTGCCAGCAGACCATGGGACGGCGCTAACTATGGCTACACCTTC.

This sequence joins TRBV2 and TRBJ1-1; 8 bases map to TRBD1. Trimming took 3 bases from V and 3 from J; bases not matched to a gene: 6. This CDR3 comprises 15 residues. Germline V lookup: CDR1 SNHLY, CDR2 FYNNEI. The CDR3 region is CASSDTGQADTEAFF. The CDR3 DNA follows: TGTGCCAGCAGTGACACGGGACAGGCGGACACTGAAGCTTTCTTT.